Presented here are 30 T cell receptor beta chains from one specimen sequenced in a study of shared clonotypes between healthy human individuals. As defined, naive CD8 cells were CD45RO-negative and positively selected for CCR7, with terminally differentiated effector memory CD45RA+ cells excluded. Measured with immunoSEQ multiplex PCR; TCRdb has only the in-frame clones, and not every one. The sample lists 1.5 million to 2.5 million clones, about 94% occurring once. What was sequenced was naive CD8+ T cells sorted from blood. All receptors derive from a young man in good health.

CDR3 nucleotide sequence: TGTGCCAGCAGCTGGGACAGGGAGAATGACATTCAGTACTTC. This translates into CASSWDRENDIQYF. This chain joins TRBV7-9 and TRBJ2-4; 9 bases match TRBD1. V was clipped by 4 bases and J by 8 bases; unmatched bases: 6. Germline V gene data show CDR1 as SEHNR and CDR2 as FQNEAQ (reference sequence). The CDR3 extends over 14 amino acids.

This chain connects TRBV19 to TRBJ1-5, with 10 nucleotides matching TRBD1. V dropped 7 bases and J dropped 4; count of bases not matched to a gene: 7. Germline lookup yields CDR1 LNHDA and CDR2 SQIVND (reference sequence). The CDR3 has 15 amino acids. CDR3: CASTPVDRGNQPQHF. The DNA of the CDR3 is TGTGCCAGTACTCCCGTGGACAGGGGGAATCAGCCCCAGCATTTT.

For this clone: One end of the junction is discordant with germline, which a read error may explain. The gene calls are TRBV7-2 and TRBJ2-7; D unclear. The CDR3 runs 14 residues. Germline V gives CDR1 SGHTA, CDR2 FQGNSA. CDR3 protein: CASSLEPGFSSMEF. CDR3 sequence (DNA): TGTGCCAGCAGCTTAGAACCTGGGTTTAGCTCAATGGAATTC.

The rearrangement joins TRBV2 to TRBJ1-1; unclear D gene. V gave up 6 bases and J gave up 10 bases, with 27 bases separating them. Germline CDR1 SNHLY, CDR2 FYNNEI. The CDR3 contains 16 residues. The CDR3: CASREFDRSAFLGAFF. The CDR3 region has the DNA TGTGCCAGCAGGGAATTTGATCGTTCGGCTTTTCTAGGAGCTTTCTTT.

As for this clone: Other DNA sequences in this specimen translate into the identical CDR3. V gene TRBV9 combines with J gene TRBJ2-3; the D is unclear. This CDR3 has 13 amino acids. Germline V lookup: CDR1 SGDLS, CDR2 YYNGEE. The V end lost 4 bases, the J end lost 2 bases, and 8 bases lay between the germline ends. CDR3 bases: TGTGCCAGCAGCCCCCAGAACACAGATACGCAGTATTTT. Translating gives CASSPQNTDTQYF.

This rearrangement joins TRBV4-3 to TRBJ2-7; 7 nucleotides align to TRBD1. J was trimmed by 3 bases and V by 0 bases; bases with no gene match: 11. Germline V gene lookup returns CDR1 LGHNA and CDR2 YSLEER. The CDR3 is made up of 17 amino acids. The CDR3 sequence is CASSQESQGEIGYEQYF. CDR3 nucleotide sequence: TGCGCCAGCAGCCAAGAATCGCAGGGGGAAATTGGCTACGAGCAGTACTTC.

The chain links TRBV27 to TRBJ2-2; 10 positions agree with TRBD1. Germline-derived CDR1 and CDR2 are MNHEY and SMNVEV (reference sequence). This CDR3 contains 18 residues. The V gene end was trimmed by 2 bases and the J gene end by 4 bases; junction bases not matched to a gene: 10. CDR3 sequence reads: CASSLISLGTGATGELFF. The CDR3 DNA reads as TGTGCCAGCAGTTTAATTTCTTTGGGGACAGGGGCCACCGGGGAGCTGTTTTTT.

This clone showed up just once. This chain links TRBV6-1 with TRBJ1-2; TRBD1 might be the D (5 bases). Trimming stripped 2 bases from V and 5 bases from J, with 24 bases between. Germline V gives CDR1 MNHNS, CDR2 SASEGT. This CDR3 is built from 18 residues. Written as DNA, the CDR3 is TGTGCCAGCAGTGAATCGGACACATTAAAATCTAGCTATTATGGCTACACCTTC. Residues: CASSESDTLKSSYYGYTF.

The chain links TRBV7-9 to TRBJ2-5; D may be TRBD1 (6 bases). Between the trimmed V and J ends, which lost 5 bases and 9 bases, there was a span of 28 bases. This CDR3 is built from 17 residues. Germline V gives CDR1 SEHNR, CDR2 FQNEAQ (reference sequence). CDR3 nucleotide sequence: TGTGCCAGCAGCGAAGAGGGGGTCCTAGCCTCCTTTAGTCCCCAGTACTTC. Amino acids: CASSEEGVLASFSPQYF.

This chain links TRBV15 with TRBJ2-5; 8 bases agree with TRBD1. V shed 5 bases and J 4 bases; nucleotides not matched to a gene: 6. Germline V gene data show CDR1 as LNHNV and CDR2 as YYDKDF (reference sequence). The CDR3 spans 14 residues. The CDR3 protein is CATSSRTGRETQYF. In DNA, the CDR3 is TGTGCCACCAGCTCCCGGACAGGGCGAGAGACCCAGTACTTC. The whole variable domain, remainder taken from reference TRBV15 and TRBJ2-5, is DAMVIQNPRYQVTQFGKPVTLSCSQTLNHNVMYWYQQKSSQAPKLLFHYYDKDFNNEADTPDNFQSRRPNTSFCFLDIRSPGLGDTAMYLCATSSRTGRETQYFGPGTRLLVL.

The rearrangement uses TRBV27 and TRBJ2-2; no clear D gene. Per germline, CDR1 MNHEY and CDR2 SMNVEV (reference sequence). The CDR3 contains 13 residues. V dropped 6 bases and J dropped 6 bases, with 11 bases sitting between them. The CDR3 nucleotides read TGTGCCAGCAGCTCTCGGTGGGCCGGGGAGCTGTTTTTT. Translated, it gives CASSSRWAGELFF.

The V call is TRBV6-5, the J call TRBJ1-5, with 8 bases aligning to TRBD1. V lost 4 bases to trimming and J lost 3 bases; unmatched junction nucleotides: 8. CDR1 is MNHEY, CDR2 SVGAGI, per germline. The length of the CDR3 is 16 residues. Here the CDR3 reads CASSSGQGGLNQPQHF. CDR3 sequence (DNA): TGTGCCAGCAGTTCCGGACAGGGAGGGCTCAATCAGCCCCAGCATTTT.

The sample holds a few counts of this clone. The rearrangement uses TRBV5-6 and TRBJ1-5; D is undetermined. CDR1 is SGHDT, CDR2 YYEEEE, per germline. The CDR3 is 13 amino acids. V was trimmed by 2 bases and J by 11 bases, leaving 14 bases between them. CDR3 protein: CASSLSIDTSQHF. CDR3 DNA sequence: TGTGCCAGCAGCTTATCCATTGACACGTCCCAGCATTTT.

About this clone: In the same sample, other DNA sequences code for this CDR3. The chain has TRBV27 and TRBJ2-7; 10 nucleotides line up with TRBD1. Germline V gene sequence: CDR1 MNHEY, CDR2 SMNVEV (reference sequence). V gave up 5 bases and J gave up 3 bases; unmatched junction bases: 4. The CDR3 runs 14 residues. The CDR3, as DNA: TGTGCCAGCAGTGGGGACAGGGGTCTCTACGAGCAGTACTTC. As protein: CASSGDRGLYEQYF.

This chain uses TRBV9 with TRBJ2-2, with D maybe TRBD2 (6 bases). The CDR3 length is 18 residues. Trimming stripped 0 bases from V and 2 bases from J, with 17 bases between. CDR1 and CDR2 (germline): SGDLS, YYNGEE. The CDR3 bases are TGTGCCAGCAGCGTAGGGGACTTCTCCTACGACAACACCGGGGAGCTGTTTTTT. Translated, it gives CASSVGDFSYDNTGELFF. Full variable domain (rest looked up from reference TRBV9 and TRBJ2-2): DSGVTQTPKHLITATGQRVTLRCSPRSGDLSVYWYQQSLDQGLQFLIQYYNGEERAKGNILERFSAQQFPDLHSELNLSSLELGDSALYFCASSVGDFSYDNTGELFFGEGSRLTVL.

The J gene is TRBJ2-3, the V gene TRBV4-1; TRBD2 matches 8 bases. The J segment lost 0 bases and the V segment lost 0 bases, leaving 8 bases of the junction unmatched. CDR1 is MGHRA and CDR2 is YSYEKL in the germline V gene. This CDR3 has 18 residues. CDR3 amino acids: CASSQDPSGGFSTDTQYF. CDR3 nucleotides: TGCGCCAGCAGCCAAGACCCATCGGGGGGGTTTAGCACAGATACGCAGTATTTT.

This clone was detected once. V usage is TRBV30 and J usage is TRBJ2-7, with D perhaps matching TRBD2 (6 bases). The CDR3 loop spans 13 amino acids. Germline CDR1 reads GTSNPN; CDR2 reads SVGIG (reference sequence). The V end was cut by 3 bases, the J end by 2 bases, with 11 bases between. CDR3 DNA sequence: TGTGCCTGGAGCGCGGGACTCACCTACGAGCAGTACTTC. This translates into CAWSAGLTYEQYF.

The rearrangement uses TRBV15 and TRBJ1-5; a possible D gene is TRBD1 (6 bases). V lost 0 bases and J 3 bases, leaving 15 bases between the germline ends. This CDR3 is 17 amino acids long. CDR1 LNHNV and CDR2 YYDKDF come from the germline V gene (reference sequence). The CDR3 DNA reads TGTGCCACCAGCAGAGATCTCGGTTGGACAGTCAATCAGCCCCAGCATTTT. It is translated as CATSRDLGWTVNQPQHF.

The chain combines TRBV29-1 with TRBJ2-4, with TRBD2 matching over 9 bases. V lost 1 base and J lost 4; bases outside the gene matches: 11. The CDR3 is 17 amino acids. Germline V gene data show CDR1 as SQVTM and CDR2 as ANQGSEA. In DNA, the CDR3 is TGCAGCGTTGAAGTAGCGGGAGCCAATAACCCTAAAAACATTCAGTACTTC. Translating it yields CSVEVAGANNPKNIQYF.

The CDR3 region has the DNA TGTGCCACCAGCTGGACAGAGAGCAATCAGCCCCAGCATTTT. Residues: CATSWTESNQPQHF. V gene TRBV15 combines with J gene TRBJ1-5; D possibly corresponds to TRBD1 (6 bases). Trimming pared 5 bases from V and 1 base from J, leaving 9 bases between. The CDR3 is 14 amino acids. The V gene's germline CDR1 is LNHNV and CDR2 YYDKDF (reference sequence).

This clone was observed once. The chain is built from TRBV7-2 and TRBJ2-5; tentatively, D is TRBD2 (6 bases). Per germline, CDR1 SGHTA and CDR2 FQGNSA. There are 14 residues in the CDR3. The V end was cut by 5 bases, the J end by 4 bases, with 14 bases between. DNA of the CDR3: TGTGCCAGCAGCCACGGAGAGGGAGGAGAGACCCAGTACTTC. As protein: CASSHGEGGETQYF.

A remark on this clone: This specimen includes other DNA sequences encoding the same CDR3. This chain connects TRBV15 to TRBJ1-1; D is ambiguous. The CDR3 has 14 amino acids. Trimming left V 0 bases short and J 4 bases short, with 9 bases between. Germline-derived CDR1 and CDR2 are LNHNV and YYDKDF (reference sequence). The DNA of the CDR3 is TGTGCCACCAGCAGAGATCGAGGAGGCACTGAAGCTTTCTTT. Translating it yields CATSRDRGGTEAFF.

The V gene is TRBV10-1, the J gene TRBJ2-1; 10 bases are a match to TRBD2. From germline, CDR1 is WNHNN and CDR2 SYGVQD (reference sequence). After removal of 10 bases from V and 0 bases from J, the junction contained 12 bases not matched to a gene. The CDR3 loop spans 17 amino acids. The CDR3 loop reads CAIRGASGRGSYNEQFF. DNA of the CDR3: TGCGCCATCCGGGGGGCTAGCGGGAGAGGCTCCTACAATGAGCAGTTCTTC.

The rearrangement links TRBV4-1 to TRBJ2-7, with D perhaps TRBD1 (5 bases). V lost 1 base, J lost 2 bases, and 9 bases lay in between. Per the germline V gene, CDR1 is MGHRA and CDR2 is YSYEKL. This CDR3 has 14 amino acids. The CDR3 spells CASSQVQDTYEQYF. In DNA form, the CDR3 reads TGCGCCAGCAGCCAAGTTCAGGACACCTACGAGCAGTACTTC.

The rearrangement joins TRBV28 to TRBJ1-1; D is perhaps TRBD1 (5 bases). Germline CDR1 is MDHEN and CDR2 is SYDVKM. V shed 2 bases and J shed 0 bases, with 13 bases lying between them. The CDR3 contains 16 residues. CDR3 residues: CASSLRAGTVNTEAFF. The CDR3 DNA reads TGTGCCAGCAGTTTAAGGGCTGGGACTGTGAACACTGAAGCTTTCTTT. The variable domain in full, completed from reference TRBV28 and TRBJ1-1, reads DVKVTQSSRYLVKRTGEKVFLECVQDMDHENMFWYRQDPGLGLRLIYFSYDVKMKEKGDIPEGYSVSREKKERFSLILESASTNQTSMYLCASSLRAGTVNTEAFFGQGTRLTVV.

This clone was counted a single time. The chain combines TRBV11-2 with TRBJ2-1; 7 bases align to TRBD1. This CDR3 is 15 amino acids long. With 5 bases clipped from V and 2 bases from J, the junction kept 6 bases outside the gene matches. CDR1 and CDR2 from the germline V gene are SGHAT and FQNNGV. The CDR3 DNA reads as TGTGCCAGCAGCGACCGGGACAGACCCTACAATGAGCAGTTCTTC. Translated: CASSDRDRPYNEQFF.

The chain combines TRBV19 with TRBJ1-1; no clear D gene. The CDR3 is made up of 12 amino acids. V shed 6 bases and J shed 8 bases, with 13 bases lying between them. Germline-derived CDR1 and CDR2 are LNHDA and SQIVND (reference sequence). The CDR3 protein is CASSPPGLEAFF. The CDR3 DNA sequence: TGTGCCAGTAGCCCCCCGGGGTTAGAAGCTTTCTTT.

This rearrangement joins TRBV10-3 to TRBJ1-2; D call uncertain. There are 13 residues in the CDR3. CDR1 ENHRY and CDR2 SYGVKD come from the germline V gene. The V gene lost 7 bases and the J gene lost 2 bases, with 11 bases spanning the gap. This chain's CDR3 is CAINPAPNYGYTF. The CDR3 nucleotides read TGTGCCATCAATCCGGCCCCCAACTATGGCTACACCTTC.

The chain employs TRBV25-1 and TRBJ2-6; 7 nucleotides agree with TRBD2. The CDR3 runs 17 residues. J gave up 2 bases and V 4 bases, and 8 bases lay outside the gene matches. The V gene's germline CDR1 is MGHDK and CDR2 SYGVNS. CDR3 nucleotide sequence: TGTGCCAGCAGTGTGACCCGGGAGGACCCTGGGGCCAACGTCCTGACTTTC. Translation gives CASSVTREDPGANVLTF.

The V and J genes are TRBV7-8 and TRBJ2-5; D is perhaps TRBD1 or TRBD2 (7 bases each). V shed 1 base and J shed 5 bases, with 14 bases lying between them. CDR3 length: 15 amino acids. Looked up from germline, CDR1 is SGHVS and CDR2 is FQNEAQ. CDR3 sequence: CASSLGGGGSETQYF. In nucleotides, the CDR3 is TGTGCCAGCAGCTTAGGGGGAGGGGGCAGCGAGACCCAGTACTTC.